This T cell receptor beta chain comes out of a study of shared clonotypes between healthy human individuals. This clone was counted a few times. Its antigen is not known. V was shortened by 4 bases and J by 7 bases, with 13 bases between the two germline ends. CDR1 and CDR2 from the germline V gene are MDHEN and SYDVKM. This CDR3 contains 13 residues. Findings of the study overall: Estimated richness values were generally larger in naive subsets than in memory subsets.

Generated by immunoSEQ multiplex PCR, the TCRdb table keeps only in-frame clones and is missing some. The sample gives 740,000 or so clones, roughly 73% of which show up once; more than 1.5% is in the top ten. The clonotype was recovered from a woman in her 30s in good health. This sequence joins TRBV28 and TRBJ2-5; D is ambiguous. Sequencing was done on a sample of memory CD4+ T cells sorted from blood. As for subset: CD45RA-negative fraction. CDR3 region: CASSWAPDGTQYF. The CDR3 nucleotides are TGTGCCAGCAGTTGGGCCCCAGACGGGACCCAGTACTTC.